A single sample is the source of the 23 T cell receptor beta chains below, sequenced in a study of T-cell reconstitution after alpha-beta-depleted transplantation in children. During its preparation, the TCRbeta library received unique molecular identifiers. TCRdb recomputed calls from the PCR reads with MiXCR, one row per CDR3 protein. The table shows 250,000 or so distinct CDR3 sequences, with roughly 8.2% occurring only once. The material sequenced was PBMCs, mostly from graft donor cells, taken 180 days after TCRalphabeta/CD19-depleted stem cell transplant. These receptors originate from a male patient younger than 18 who had a stem cell transplant for acute lymphoblastic leukemia, so the T cells may come from the graft donor.

J is TRBJ1-1 and V is TRBV20-1, with 7 bases matching TRBD1. Losses at the gene ends were 3 bases for V and 12 bases for J; bases not matched to a gene: 10. Germline CDR1 DFQATT, CDR2 SNEGSKA (reference sequence). This CDR3 is built from 12 residues. The CDR3 spells CSASPGTGETFF. DNA of the CDR3: TGCAGTGCTAGCCCAGGAACAGGGGAAACTTTCTTT.

This clonotype was recorded at least ten times. The chain carries TRBV5-5 and TRBJ1-5, with D unresolved. Germline lookup yields CDR1 SGHKS and CDR2 YYEKEE (reference sequence). This CDR3 comprises 13 residues. Trimming took 0 bases from V and 4 from J, leaving 5 bases between them. CDR3 sequence (DNA): TGTGCCAGCAGCTTGGCCCAAAATCAGCCCCAGCATTTT. Encoded protein: CASSLAQNQPQHF.

This clonotype was counted at least ten times. This chain links TRBV5-6 with TRBJ2-5; D is undetermined. V was shortened by 4 bases and J by 2 bases, with 15 bases between the two germline ends. CDR1 is SGHDT and CDR2 is YYEEEE in the germline V gene. This CDR3 spans 15 amino acids. The CDR3 nucleotides are TGTGCCAGCAGCGTCGGGCTGAAAAAACAAGAGACCCAGTACTTC. It codes for CASSVGLKKQETQYF.

This clonotype was observed at least ten times. The rearrangement links TRBV12-3 or TRBV12-4 to TRBJ2-3; D possibly corresponds to TRBD2 (6 bases). Trimming removed 8 bases at V and 0 bases at J, with 18 bases between. The CDR3 consists of 16 residues. The CDR3 coding sequence is TGTGCCAGCTCCAGACTTGGTCGGGGGAGCACAGATACGCAGTATTTT. This sequence encodes CASSRLGRGSTDTQYF.

This clonotype was recorded many times. V usage is TRBV4-1 and J usage is TRBJ2-7, with a weak D call TRBD1 (6 bases). V lost 1 base and J 2 bases, leaving 9 bases between the germline ends. The CDR3 consists of 14 residues. The germline V gene has CDR1 MGHRA and CDR2 YSYEKL. The CDR3 bases are TGCGCCAGCAGCCAAGGACAGGCCCCCTACGAGCAGTACTTC. Its translation is CASSQGQAPYEQYF.

This clonotype came up many times. The V and J genes are TRBV11-2 and TRBJ2-3; the D is unclear. The CDR3 loop spans 15 amino acids. Germline V CDR1 and CDR2: SGHAT, FQNNGV. The V gene lost 5 bases and the J gene lost 1 base, with 13 bases spanning the gap. The CDR3 is CASSARRWGTDTQYF. CDR3 bases: TGTGCCAGCAGCGCCCGAAGGTGGGGCACAGATACGCAGTATTTT.

This clonotype has at least ten counts. The chain joins TRBV5-5 to TRBJ2-5; D may be TRBD1 or TRBD2 (5 bases each). The CDR3 is 13 amino acids. Germline CDR1 is SGHKS and CDR2 is YYEKEE (reference sequence). V gave up 0 bases and J gave up 7 bases, with 10 bases separating them. In DNA, the CDR3 is TGTGCCAGCAGCTTGGGGGGGATGGTGACCCAGTACTTC. This translates into CASSLGGMVTQYF.

This clonotype was recorded many times. The genes are TRBV6-1 and TRBJ2-7; TRBD2 might be the D (6 bases). The CDR3 totals 13 residues. The V and J ends lost 8 bases and 1 base respectively, with 12 bases between them. The V gene's germline CDR1 is MNHNS and CDR2 SASEGT. The CDR3 bases are TGTGCCAGCGGGAGGACGGATTCCTACGAGCAGTACTTC. This translates into CASGRTDSYEQYF.

Only a few counts were recorded for this clonotype. This chain uses TRBV6-2 or TRBV6-3 with TRBJ2-2; TRBD1 agrees at 10 bases. Germline V lookup: CDR1 MNHEY, CDR2 SVGEGT. The CDR3 contains 16 residues. Losses at the gene ends were 2 bases for V and 3 bases for J; bases not matched to a gene: 3. CDR3 nucleotides: TGTGCCAGCAGTTACGGGACAGGGGCCTACACCGGGGAGCTGTTTTTT. Its protein product is CASSYGTGAYTGELFF.

There are many counts of this clonotype. The chain is built from TRBV3-1 and TRBJ2-2; 11 nucleotides line up with TRBD2. From germline, CDR1 is LGHDT and CDR2 YNNKEL (reference sequence). V trimming: 1 base; J trimming: 4 bases; junction bases outside the gene matches: 5. The CDR3 sequence is 17 residues long. The DNA of the CDR3 is TGTGCCAGCAGCCAAGGCATACTAGCGGGAGCCACCGGGGAGCTGTTTTTT. Translating gives CASSQGILAGATGELFF.

This clonotype was detected ten times or more. The chain links TRBV12-3 or TRBV12-4 to TRBJ2-4; unclear D gene. The CDR3 runs to 16 residues. Trimming took 6 bases from V and 0 from J, leaving 15 bases between them. The CDR3 loop is CASSLTRVLAKNIQYF. As DNA, the CDR3 is TGTGCCAGCAGCTTGACCCGTGTACTAGCCAAAAACATTCAGTACTTC.

The chain carries TRBV18 and TRBJ2-1; TRBD2 matches 9 bases. CDR1 and CDR2 from the germline V gene are KGHSH and LQKENI. This CDR3 has 17 residues. The V gene end was trimmed by 3 bases and the J gene end by 8 bases; junction bases not matched to a gene: 14. DNA of the CDR3: TGTGCCAGCTCACCCCTAGTGGCGGGAGGGCGCGGAGATGAGCAGTTCTTC. As protein: CASSPLVAGGRGDEQFF. The full variable domain, rest sourced from reference TRBV18 and TRBJ2-1, is NAGVMQNPRHLVRRRGQEARLRCSPMKGHSHVYWYRQLPEEGLKFMVYLQKENIIDESGMPKERFSAEFPKEGPSILRIQQVVRGDSAAYFCASSPLVAGGRGDEQFFGPGTRLTVL.

This clonotype showed up many times. This chain connects TRBV24-1 to TRBJ2-4, with unresolved D. The ends were cut back, 4 bases at V and 3 bases at J, with 6 bases in the middle. Germline V gene data show CDR1 as KGHDR and CDR2 as SFDVKD. This CDR3 has 13 residues. The CDR3 DNA sequence: TGTGCCACCAGTGAGTTAGGCAAAAACATTCAGTACTTC. Residues: CATSELGKNIQYF.

This clonotype occurred many times. The chain carries TRBV29-1 and TRBJ2-6; D call uncertain. Trimming cost V 2 bases and J 4 bases, with 6 bases left between them. Per germline, CDR1 SQVTM and CDR2 ANQGSEA. The CDR3 loop spans 13 amino acids. The CDR3 nucleotides are TGCAGCGTTGAACCCGCCGGGGCCAACGTCCTGACTTTC. It codes for CSVEPAGANVLTF.

This clonotype turned up a few times. CDR3 sequence reads: CASSQGTDTDTQYF. CDR3 DNA sequence: TGTGCCAGCTCACAGGGGACAGACACAGATACGCAGTATTTT. The rearrangement links TRBV18 to TRBJ2-3, with TRBD1 matching 7 bases. With V trimmed by 4 bases and J by 2 bases, 3 bases remained unmatched. Germline V gives CDR1 KGHSH, CDR2 LQKENI. This CDR3 contains 14 residues.

The table lists this clonotype with many counts. The chain recombines TRBV12-3 or TRBV12-4 with TRBJ1-2; possibly TRBD1 for D (6 bases). CDR3 length: 15 residues. Trimming removed 7 bases from V and 2 bases from J, with 17 bases in between. CDR3 nucleotide sequence: TGTGCCAGCACCAAACGAACCGGACAGAACTATGGCTACACCTTC. It codes for CASTKRTGQNYGYTF.

This clonotype was detected ten times or more. This chain links TRBV5-5 with TRBJ2-7; TRBD2 matches 14 bases. Germline V gives CDR1 SGHKS, CDR2 YYEKEE (reference sequence). Trimming removed 4 bases from V and 4 bases from J; junction bases left unmatched: 7. The CDR3 consists of 16 residues. DNA for the CDR3: TGTGCCAGCAGCAGAGGACTAGCGGGAGGTGGTTACGAGCAGTACTTC. Its translation: CASSRGLAGGGYEQYF.

There are many counts of this clonotype. This rearrangement joins TRBV5-5 to TRBJ1-5, with D maybe TRBD1 (5 bases). V was shortened by 1 base and J by 6 bases, with 8 bases between the two germline ends. The CDR3 runs to 13 residues. Germline V gene sequence: CDR1 SGHKS, CDR2 YYEKEE (reference sequence). CDR3 DNA sequence: TGTGCCAGCAGCTTGAGAGGGGTTCAGCCCCAGCATTTT. Translated, it gives CASSLRGVQPQHF.

This clonotype was seen repeatedly, ten times or more. The chain employs TRBV3-1 and TRBJ2-1; D not certain. Germline CDR1 and CDR2: LGHDT and YNNKEL (reference sequence). The V end lost 2 bases, the J end lost 7 bases, and 6 bases lay between the germline ends. The CDR3 sequence is 12 residues long. The CDR3 sequence is CASSQLGNEQFF. As DNA, the CDR3 is TGTGCCAGCAGCCAACTAGGAAATGAGCAGTTCTTC.

This clonotype was seen at least ten times. V usage is TRBV21-1 and J usage is TRBJ2-5. TRBV21-1 constitutes a pseudogene. CDR3 length: 13 residues. The CDR3 DNA is TGTGCCAGCAGCAAATTTAAGGAAGAGACCCAGTACTTC. Its translation is CASSKFKEETQYF.

This clonotype was observed a few times. The rearrangement links TRBV7-9 to TRBJ1-2; D is unresolved. The germline CDR1 and CDR2 sequences are SEHNR and FQNEAQ (reference sequence). V lost 3 bases and J lost 0, with 11 bases in between. This CDR3 region has 15 residues. In DNA, the CDR3 is TGTGCCAGCAGCTTCACGGGGAGGGCTAACTATGGCTACACCTTC. Translating it yields CASSFTGRANYGYTF.

The table lists this clonotype with many counts. V is TRBV5-1 and J is TRBJ2-3, with D possibly matching TRBD1 (6 bases). V lost 6 bases and J 0 bases, leaving 11 bases between the germline ends. The CDR3 has 14 residues. From germline, CDR1 is SGHRS and CDR2 YFSETQ. The CDR3 bases are TGCGCCAGCATGGACAGTCCTAGCACAGATACGCAGTATTTT. Its translation: CASMDSPSTDTQYF.

There are many counts of this clonotype. The chain links TRBV5-5 to TRBJ1-5, with 8 bases aligning to TRBD1. Germline trimming cut 4 bases from V and 5 bases from J; bases unmatched to any gene: 5. The CDR3 extends over 14 amino acids. Germline V lookup: CDR1 SGHKS, CDR2 YYEKEE (reference sequence). CDR3 protein: CASSLDRGDQPQHF. The DNA of the CDR3 is TGTGCCAGCAGCCTCGACAGGGGAGATCAGCCCCAGCATTTT.